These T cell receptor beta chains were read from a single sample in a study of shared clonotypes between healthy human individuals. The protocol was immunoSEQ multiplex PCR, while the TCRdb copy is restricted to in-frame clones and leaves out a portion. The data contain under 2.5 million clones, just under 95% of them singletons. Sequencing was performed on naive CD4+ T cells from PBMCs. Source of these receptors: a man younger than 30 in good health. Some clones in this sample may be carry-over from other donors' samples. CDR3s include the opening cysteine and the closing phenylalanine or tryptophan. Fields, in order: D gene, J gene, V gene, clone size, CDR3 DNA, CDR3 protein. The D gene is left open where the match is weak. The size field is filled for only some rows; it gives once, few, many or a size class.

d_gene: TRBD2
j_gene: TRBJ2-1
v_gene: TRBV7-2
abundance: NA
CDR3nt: TGTGCCAGCAGCTTACCCTGGGGACTAGCGGGAGTCCCCTACGGGGAGCAGTTCTTC
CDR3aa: CASSLPWGLAGVPYGEQFF

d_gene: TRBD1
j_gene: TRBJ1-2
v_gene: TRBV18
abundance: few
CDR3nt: TGTGCCAGCTCACCGAAACCGGAGGACAGGGTGGCCTGCACCTTC
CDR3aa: CASSPKPEDRVACTF

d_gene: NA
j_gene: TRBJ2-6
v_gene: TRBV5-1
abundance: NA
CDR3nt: TGCGCCAGCAGCCGAAATTCAGGGGACTCTGGGGCCAACGTCCTGACTTTC
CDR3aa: CASSRNSGDSGANVLTF

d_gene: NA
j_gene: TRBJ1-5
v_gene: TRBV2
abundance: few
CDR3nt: TGTGCCAGCAGTGGGCCTGGGGGCAATCAGCCCCAGCATTTT
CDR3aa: CASSGPGGNQPQHF

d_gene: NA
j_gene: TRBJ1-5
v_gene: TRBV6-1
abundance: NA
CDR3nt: TGTGCCAGCAGTGAGTCGGCGGGGAGCAATCAGCCCCAGCATTTT
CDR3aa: CASSESAGSNQPQHF

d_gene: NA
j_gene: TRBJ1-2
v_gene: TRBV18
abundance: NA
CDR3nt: TGTGCCAGCTCCCAGAGAAACCTTGCAGACTATGGCTACACCTTC
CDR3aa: CASSQRNLADYGYTF

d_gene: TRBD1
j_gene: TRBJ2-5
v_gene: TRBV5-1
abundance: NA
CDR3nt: TGCGCCAGCAGCATATGGACAGGGCCCCAAGAGACCCAGTACTTC
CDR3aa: CASSIWTGPQETQYF

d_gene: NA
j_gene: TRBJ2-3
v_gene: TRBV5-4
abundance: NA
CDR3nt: TGTGCCAGCAGCCACTCATCCGAACCCAGCACAGATACGCAGTATTTT
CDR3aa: CASSHSSEPSTDTQYF

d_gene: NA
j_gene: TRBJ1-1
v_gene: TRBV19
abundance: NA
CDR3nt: TGTGCCAGTAGTATAGGTGGCCACCCGCAGAACACTGAAGCTTTCTTT
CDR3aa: CASSIGGHPQNTEAFF

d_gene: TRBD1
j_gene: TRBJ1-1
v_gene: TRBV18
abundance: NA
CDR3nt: TGTGCCAGCTCTCAGGGGGGGGAAGCTTTCTTT
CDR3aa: CASSQGGEAFF

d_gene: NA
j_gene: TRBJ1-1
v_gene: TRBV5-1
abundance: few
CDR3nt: TGCGCCAGCAGCTACACAACAAACACTGAAGCTTTCTTT
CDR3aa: CASSYTTNTEAFF

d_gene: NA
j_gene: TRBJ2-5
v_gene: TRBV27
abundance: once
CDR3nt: TGTGCCAGCAGTTTATCCCTATCGGAGACCCAGTACTTC
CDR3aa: CASSLSLSETQYF

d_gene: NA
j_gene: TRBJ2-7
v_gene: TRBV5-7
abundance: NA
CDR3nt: TGTGCCAGCAGTCTCGGACAGTCCTACGAGCAGTACTTC
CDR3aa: CASSLGQSYEQYF

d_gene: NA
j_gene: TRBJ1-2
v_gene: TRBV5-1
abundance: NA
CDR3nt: TGCGCCAGCAGCTTGACAGTCGGGTATGGCTACACCTTC
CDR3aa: CASSLTVGYGYTF

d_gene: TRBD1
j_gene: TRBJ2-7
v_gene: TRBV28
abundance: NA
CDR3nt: TGTGCCAGCAGTTTAGGGACAGGGGTCCTAAGGAGCTCCTACGAGCAGTACTTC
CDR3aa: CASSLGTGVLRSSYEQYF

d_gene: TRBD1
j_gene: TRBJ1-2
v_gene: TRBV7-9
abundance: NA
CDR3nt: TGTGCCAGCAGCTGGGGGACAGCAAATGGCTACACCTTC
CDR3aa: CASSWGTANGYTF

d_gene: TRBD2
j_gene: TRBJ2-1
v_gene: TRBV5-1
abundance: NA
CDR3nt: TGCGCCAGCACGGGGAGGGTGAATGAGCAGTTCTTC
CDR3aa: CASTGRVNEQFF